This TCR beta chain emerged from a study of regulatory T cells in long-lasting Graves disease. The time point denotes: newly diagnosed GD, antithyroid drugs for less than 3 months. Following extraction of RNA from PBMCs, that RNA was used to make the TCR library. A peripheral blood sample, roughly 8.5 milliliters in volume, was drawn into EDTA tubes. Assembly of TCR beta libraries relied on iRepertoire HTBI primers together with Arm-PCR of CDR3 regions. Per the authors' pipeline: Among the samples, 60 or so TRBV and more than twelve TRBJ segments were identified. TCRdb processed the multiplex PCR reads anew with MiXCR; each CDR3 protein has one entry. For this entry, the V and J calls and clone size follow TCRdb and not the study's own pipeline. In the table there are around 480,000 distinct CDR3 sequences, 15% to 20% of which are singletons. This CDR3 has 13 amino acids. Germline CDR1 and CDR2: LNHDA and SQIVND (reference sequence). V lost 3 bases to trimming and J lost 8 bases, with 11 bases between them.

The same sample was also studied in work on T cells in Graves' hyperthyroidism and ophthalmopathy. From that paper: Thyroid ultrasound and orbital computed tomography, with clinical symptoms and serum thyroxine and TRAb, informed diagnoses.

The sequenced sample was peripheral blood mononuclear cells (PBMCs), obtained at new diagnosis, from a patient treated with antithyroid drugs. The sequence was obtained from a woman between 40 and 65 years old with Graves disease. This chain uses TRBV19 with TRBJ2-1; weak D call: TRBD1 (5 bases). CDR3 bases: TGTGCCAGTAGTATGTTTAGGGGCTATGAGCAGTTCTTC. Amino acids: CASSMFRGYEQFF.